This TCR beta chain was sequenced during a study of OX40 agonist ivuxolimab in advanced cancers. As for the study in general: Intravenous ivuxolimab at 0.01 to 10 mg/kg was given to patients every 2 weeks.

Method: immunoSEQ multiplex PCR; TCRdb's copy keeps in-frame clones and lacks some. The repertoire holds 30,000 to 35,000 clones, with roughly 80% as singletons. The study sampled blood at baseline, cycle 4 day 1, and cycle 7 day 1. The CDR3 covers 14 residues. CDR1 is WSHSY and CDR2 is SAAADI in the germline V gene. Between the trimmed V and J ends, which lost 10 bases and 3 bases, there was a span of 16 bases. The V and J genes are TRBV10-2 and TRBJ2-1, with a tentative D call TRBD2 (5 bases). The source is an adult with an advanced solid tumor such as melanoma, head and neck, liver or kidney cancer. The sample consisted of CD4+ or CD8+ T cells sorted from blood, taken in a trial of the OX40 agonist ivuxolimab. The CDR3 sequence is CATVPGIIYNEQFF. CDR3 sequence (DNA): TGCGCCACGGTCCCGGGAATTATCTACAATGAGCAGTTCTTC.